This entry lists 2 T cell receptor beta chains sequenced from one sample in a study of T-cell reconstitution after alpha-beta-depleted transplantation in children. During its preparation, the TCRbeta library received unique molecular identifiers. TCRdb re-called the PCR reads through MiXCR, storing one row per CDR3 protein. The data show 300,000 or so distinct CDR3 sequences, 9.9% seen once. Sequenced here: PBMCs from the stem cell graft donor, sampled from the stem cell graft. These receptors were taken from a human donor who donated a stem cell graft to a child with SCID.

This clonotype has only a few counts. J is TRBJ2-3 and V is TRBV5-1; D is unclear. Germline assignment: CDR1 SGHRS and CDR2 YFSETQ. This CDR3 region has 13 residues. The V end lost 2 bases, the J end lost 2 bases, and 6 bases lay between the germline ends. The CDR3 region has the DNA TGCGCCAGCAGCTTCCTCGTCACAGATACGCAGTATTTT. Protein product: CASSFLVTDTQYF.

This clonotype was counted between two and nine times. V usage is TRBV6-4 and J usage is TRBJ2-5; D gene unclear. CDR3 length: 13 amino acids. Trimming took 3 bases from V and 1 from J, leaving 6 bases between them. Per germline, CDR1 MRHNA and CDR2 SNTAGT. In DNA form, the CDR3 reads TGTGCCAGCAGTGAACAACCCCAAGAGACCCAGTACTTC. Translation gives CASSEQPQETQYF.